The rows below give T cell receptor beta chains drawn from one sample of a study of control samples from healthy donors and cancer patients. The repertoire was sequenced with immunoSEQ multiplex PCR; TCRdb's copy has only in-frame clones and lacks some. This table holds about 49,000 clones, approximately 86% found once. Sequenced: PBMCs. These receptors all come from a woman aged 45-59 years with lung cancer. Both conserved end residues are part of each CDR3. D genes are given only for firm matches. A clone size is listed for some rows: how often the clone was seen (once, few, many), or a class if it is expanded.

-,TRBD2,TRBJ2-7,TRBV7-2,TGTGCCAGCAGCTACGGGACTATAACGGGGGGTGACGAGCAGTACTTC,CASSYGTITGGDEQYF
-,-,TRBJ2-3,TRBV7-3,TGTGCCAGCAGCTTCTCAGGGGGCACAGATACGCAGTATTTT,CASSFSGGTDTQYF
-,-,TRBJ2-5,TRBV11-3,TGTGCCAGCAGCTCCTTTAGAGAAGAGACCCAGTACTTC,CASSSFREETQYF
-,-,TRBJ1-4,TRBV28,TGTGCCAGCAGTTTCAGGGAAAAACTGTTTTTT,CASSFREKLFF
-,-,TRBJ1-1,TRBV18,TGTGCCAGCTCACCACCCAGCGGGGGAAGGAGCACTGAAGCTTTCTTT,CASSPPSGGRSTEAFF
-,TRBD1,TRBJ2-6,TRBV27,TGTGCCAGCAGTTTTCTACCCCCCTCGGGACAGGGGACTTCTGGGGCCAACGTCCTGACTTTC,CASSFLPPSGQGTSGANVLTF
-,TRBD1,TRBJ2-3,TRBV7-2,TGTGCCAGCAGCTCGACGGGACAGCGAACGCAGTATTTT,CASSSTGQRTQYF
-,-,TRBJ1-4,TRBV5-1,TGCGCCAGCAGCTTGATCGGACTGATTAATGAAAAACTGTTTTTT,CASSLIGLINEKLFF
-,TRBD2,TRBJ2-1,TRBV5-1,TGCGCCAGCAGCTGGGGGACTAGCAGCGTTGAGCAGTTCTTC,CASSWGTSSVEQFF
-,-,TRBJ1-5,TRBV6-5,TGTGCCAGCAGTTACGGCACTCATCAGCCCCAGCATTTT,CASSYGTHQPQHF
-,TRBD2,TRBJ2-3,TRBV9,TGTGCCAGCAGCCCAAAATGGGGACTAGCGGGGGGGCTGAAGGCAGATACGCAGTATTTT,CASSPKWGLAGGLKADTQYF
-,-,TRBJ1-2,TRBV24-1,TGTGCCACCAATTTCCCGGGCCAGACTAGGTATGGCTACACCTTC,CATNFPGQTRYGYTF
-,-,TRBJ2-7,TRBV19,TGTGCCAGCCGGGGCCAGCTTTACTACGAGCAGTACTTC,CASRGQLYYEQYF
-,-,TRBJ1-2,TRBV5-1,TGCGCCAGCAGCTTGGTGGTCCAGGCTTCTGGTGGCTACACCTTC,CASSLVVQASGGYTF
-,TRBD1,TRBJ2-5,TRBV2,TGTGCCAGCAGTGAAGCTGGGGGACAGGGTAGGAAGACCCAGTACTTC,CASSEAGGQGRKTQYF
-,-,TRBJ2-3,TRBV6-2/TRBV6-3,TGTGCCAGCAGTTATTGGGGAAGCGGCACAGATACGCAGTATTTT,CASSYWGSGTDTQYF
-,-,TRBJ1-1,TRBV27,TGTGCCAGCAGTTTATTCGTGGGGTATGGGGGCACTGAAGCTTTCTTT,CASSLFVGYGGTEAFF
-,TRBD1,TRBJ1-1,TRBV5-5,TGTGCCAGCAGCCTAACCGGGACAGGGAACACTGAAGCTTTCTTT,CASSLTGTGNTEAFF
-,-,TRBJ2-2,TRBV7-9,TGTGCCAGCAGCTTAGGGGACGCCTACACCGGGGAGCTGTTTTTT,CASSLGDAYTGELFF
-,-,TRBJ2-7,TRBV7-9,TGTGCCAGCAGCCGACAGAGGAACGAGCAGTACTTC,CASSRQRNEQYF
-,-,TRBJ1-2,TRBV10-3,TGTGCCATCTCTGGGCAGGAGGACGGTGGCTACACCTTC,CAISGQEDGGYTF
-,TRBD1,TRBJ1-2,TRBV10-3,TGTGCCTCCTCGGGACAGGGCGGCTATGGCTACACCTTC,CASSGQGGYGYTF
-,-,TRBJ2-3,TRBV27,TGTGCCAGCAGTCCCCCCGTCAGCCATAGCACAGATACGCAGTATTTT,CASSPPVSHSTDTQYF
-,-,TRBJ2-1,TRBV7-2,TGTGCCAGCAGCCTCAGCGGGCCTTCCTACAATGAGCAGTTCTTC,CASSLSGPSYNEQFF
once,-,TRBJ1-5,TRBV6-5,TGTGCCAGCAGTTACTCGTTGGATCAGCCCCAGCATTTT,CASSYSLDQPQHF
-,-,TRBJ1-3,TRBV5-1,TGCGCCAGCAGTTCGGACGGTTACTCTGGAAACACCATATATTTT,CASSSDGYSGNTIYF
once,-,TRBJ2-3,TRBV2,TGTGCCAGCAGTGATTATCACACCAAGGATACGCAGTATTTT,CASSDYHTKDTQYF
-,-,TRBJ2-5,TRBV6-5,TGTGCCAGCCAGGCGCCCAACCAAGAGACCCAGTACTTC,CASQAPNQETQYF
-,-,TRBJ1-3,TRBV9,TGTGCCAGCAGCGTGGGACAACTTTTCTCTGGAAACACCATATATTTT,CASSVGQLFSGNTIYF
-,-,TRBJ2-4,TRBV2,TGTGCCAGCGTCCGGGATTTAGCCAAAAACATTCAGTACTTC,CASVRDLAKNIQYF
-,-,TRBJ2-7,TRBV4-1,TGCGCCAGCACTCCAGAGGGGGGGGATGACTACGAGCAGTACTTC,CASTPEGGDDYEQYF
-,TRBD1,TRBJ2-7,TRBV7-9,TGTGCCAGCAGCCCGACAGGGGGCGGATCCTACGAGCAGTACTTC,CASSPTGGGSYEQYF
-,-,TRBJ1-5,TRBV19,TGTGCCAGTAGTATCCGGGGGCCGTTGCAGCCCCAGCATTTT,CASSIRGPLQPQHF
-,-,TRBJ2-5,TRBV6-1,TGTGCCAGCAGTGAGAGCCGGGACAACCAAGAGACCCAGTACTTC,CASSESRDNQETQYF
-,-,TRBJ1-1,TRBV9,TGTGCCAGCAGCGTATATCAGGCGGGGAACACTGAAGCTTTCTTT,CASSVYQAGNTEAFF
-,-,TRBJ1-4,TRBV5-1,TGCGCCAGCAGCTCTGAGGGAAATGAAAAACTGTTTTTT,CASSSEGNEKLFF
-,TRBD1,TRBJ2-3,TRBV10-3,TGTGCCATCAGTGGCGACAGGGCCTACACAGATACGCAGTATTTT,CAISGDRAYTDTQYF
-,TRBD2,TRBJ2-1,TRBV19,TGTGCCAGTAGTAAGGGACTAGCGGGGGGGTACAATGAGCAGTTCTTC,CASSKGLAGGYNEQFF
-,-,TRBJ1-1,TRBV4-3,TGCGCCAGCAGCCAAGATCTGCATTCTGGGGCTGAAGCTTTCTTT,CASSQDLHSGAEAFF
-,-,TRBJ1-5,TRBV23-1,TGCGCCAGCAGCCCCAAGGGGCCCCAGCATTTT,CASSPKGPQHF
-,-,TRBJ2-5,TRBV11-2,TGTGCCAGCAGCAAAAGGATTCTTCAGTACCAAGAGACCCAGTACTTC,CASSKRILQYQETQYF
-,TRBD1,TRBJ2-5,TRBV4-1,TGCGCCAGCAGCCAGCCGGACAGGGATCAGGAGACCCAGTACTTC,CASSQPDRDQETQYF
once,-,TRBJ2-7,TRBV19,TGTGCCAGTAGTCTGAACAGGGACACCTACGAGCAGTACTTC,CASSLNRDTYEQYF